The clone carrying this T cell receptor (beta chain) was detected only once. Its antigen is still unknown. The CDR3 is made up of 14 amino acids. The germline V and J ends were trimmed by 2 bases and 4 bases, with 11 bases remaining between them. The germline CDR1 and CDR2 sequences are MNHEY and SVGAGI. These data come from a study of STAT3 mutations in large granular lymphocyte leukemia. Overall study results and limits: In T-cell large granular lymphocyte leukemia, about half of patients showed multiple immunodominant subclonotypes. In several patients, dominant TCR clone burden exceeded STAT3 mutant burden.

The repertoire was sequenced with immunoSEQ multiplex PCR; TCRdb's copy has only in-frame clones and lacks some. The sample holds roughly 38,000 clones; over 75% are singletons and the top ten take more than 0.4%. The V and J genes are TRBV6-5 and TRBJ1-1; D is ambiguous. Sequencing used PBMCs. The source of this sequence is a human donor with T large granular lymphocyte leukemia. Some clones in this sample may be carry-over from other donors' samples. CDR3 region: CASSYKGRGTEAFF. For the CDR3, the DNA is TGTGCCAGCAGTTACAAAGGGCGGGGCACTGAAGCTTTCTTT.